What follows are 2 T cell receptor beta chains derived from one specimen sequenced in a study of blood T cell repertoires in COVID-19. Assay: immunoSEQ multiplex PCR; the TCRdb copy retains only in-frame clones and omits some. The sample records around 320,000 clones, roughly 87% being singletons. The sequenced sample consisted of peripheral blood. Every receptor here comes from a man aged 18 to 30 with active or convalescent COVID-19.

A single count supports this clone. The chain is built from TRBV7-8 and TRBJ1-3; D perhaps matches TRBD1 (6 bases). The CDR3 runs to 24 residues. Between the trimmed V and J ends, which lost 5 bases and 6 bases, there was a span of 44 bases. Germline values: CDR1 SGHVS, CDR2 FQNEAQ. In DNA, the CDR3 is TGTGCCAGCAGCCGAAAGGACCAGGGGAAGGTAGACGGTTACCTTGGGGCCACGGAAAACACCATATATTTT. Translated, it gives CASSRKDQGKVDGYLGATENTIYF.

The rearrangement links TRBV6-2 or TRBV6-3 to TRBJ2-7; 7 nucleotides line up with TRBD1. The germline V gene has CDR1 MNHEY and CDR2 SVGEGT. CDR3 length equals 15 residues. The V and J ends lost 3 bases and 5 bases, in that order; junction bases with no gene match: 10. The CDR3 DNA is TGTGCCAGCAGTTATCCTGGTCGGCAGGGGGACGAGCAGTACTTC. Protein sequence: CASSYPGRQGDEQYF.